This T cell receptor beta chain was documented in a study of shared clonotypes between healthy human individuals. About the study: Participating donors consisted of a couple of women and a few men aged 18 to 49.

Deep-level settings were used for running the assay. Replicate PCRs run on sorted subsets employed 200 to 250 ng DNA, 30,000 to 35,000 T cell genomes. Sequencing was performed with immunoSEQ multiplex PCR; in TCRdb, only in-frame clones are kept and a portion is missing. The profile shows about 680,000 clones, around 90% of them singletons. Naive CD8 cells lacked CD45RO and underwent positive selection for CCR7, leaving out terminally differentiated effector memory CD45RA+ cells. There were only Caucasian adults among the donors, and all lived in Nashville, Tennessee. The sequence came from a man aged 25 to 40 in good health. Sequencing input: naive CD8+ T cells sorted from blood.

CDR3 sequence: CASSISVGTGNEQFF. CDR3 in DNA: TGTGCCAGTAGTATATCGGTAGGGACGGGTAATGAGCAGTTCTTC. The chain links TRBV19 to TRBJ2-1; tentatively, D is TRBD1 or TRBD2 (5 bases each). The CDR3 length is 15 residues. Germline V gene data show CDR1 as LNHDA and CDR2 as SQIVND (reference sequence). V was pared by 2 bases and J by 7 bases, with 15 bases between. Combining the CDR3 with reference TRBV19 and TRBJ2-1 gives the whole variable domain DGGITQSPKYLFRKEGQNVTLSCEQNLNHDAMYWYRQDPGQGLRLIYYSQIVNDFQKGDIAEGYSVSREKKESFPLTVTSAQKNPTAFYLCASSISVGTGNEQFFGPGTRLTVL.